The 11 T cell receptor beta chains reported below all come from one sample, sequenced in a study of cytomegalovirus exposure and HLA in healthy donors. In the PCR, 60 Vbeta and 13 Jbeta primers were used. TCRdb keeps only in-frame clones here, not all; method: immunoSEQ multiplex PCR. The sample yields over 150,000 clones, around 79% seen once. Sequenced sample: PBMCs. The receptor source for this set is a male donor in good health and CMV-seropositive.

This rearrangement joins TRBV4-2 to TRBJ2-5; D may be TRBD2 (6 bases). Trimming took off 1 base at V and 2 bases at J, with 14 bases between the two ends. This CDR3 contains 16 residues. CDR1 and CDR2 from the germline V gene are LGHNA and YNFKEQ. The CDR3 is CASSQGFNRGQETQYF. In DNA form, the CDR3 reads TGTGCCAGCAGCCAAGGTTTCAACCGGGGGCAAGAGACCCAGTACTTC.

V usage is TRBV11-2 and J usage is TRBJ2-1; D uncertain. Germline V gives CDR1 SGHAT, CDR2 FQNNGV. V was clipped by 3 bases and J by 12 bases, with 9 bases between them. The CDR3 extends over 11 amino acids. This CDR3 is CASSFSLVQFF. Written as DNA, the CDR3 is TGTGCCAGCAGCTTCTCCTTAGTGCAGTTCTTC.

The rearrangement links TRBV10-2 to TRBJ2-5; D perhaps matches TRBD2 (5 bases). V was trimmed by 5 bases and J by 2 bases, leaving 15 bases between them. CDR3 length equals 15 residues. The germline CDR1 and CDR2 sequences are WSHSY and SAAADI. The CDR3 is CASSPSPGTQETQYF. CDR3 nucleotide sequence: TGCGCCAGCAGTCCTTCGCCGGGAACACAAGAGACCCAGTACTTC.

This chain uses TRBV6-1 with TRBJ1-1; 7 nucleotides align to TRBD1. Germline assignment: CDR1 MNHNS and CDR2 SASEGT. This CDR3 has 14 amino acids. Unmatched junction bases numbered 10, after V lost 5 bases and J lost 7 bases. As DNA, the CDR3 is TGTGCCAGCAGTCTATACAGGGGTCACGTTGAAGCTTTCTTT. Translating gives CASSLYRGHVEAFF.

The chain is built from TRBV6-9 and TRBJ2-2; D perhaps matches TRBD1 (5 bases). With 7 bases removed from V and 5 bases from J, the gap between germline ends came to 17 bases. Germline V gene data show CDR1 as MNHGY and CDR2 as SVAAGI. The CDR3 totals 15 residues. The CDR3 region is CASNEEGAVTGELFF. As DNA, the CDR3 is TGTGCCAGCAATGAAGAAGGGGCGGTTACCGGGGAGCTGTTTTTT.

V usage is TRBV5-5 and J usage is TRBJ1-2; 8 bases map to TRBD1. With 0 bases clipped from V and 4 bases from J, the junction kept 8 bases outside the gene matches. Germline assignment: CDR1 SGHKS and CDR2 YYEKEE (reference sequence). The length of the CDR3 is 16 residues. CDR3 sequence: CASSLESVQGAYGYTF. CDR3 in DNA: TGTGCCAGCAGCTTGGAAAGTGTTCAGGGGGCCTATGGCTACACCTTC.

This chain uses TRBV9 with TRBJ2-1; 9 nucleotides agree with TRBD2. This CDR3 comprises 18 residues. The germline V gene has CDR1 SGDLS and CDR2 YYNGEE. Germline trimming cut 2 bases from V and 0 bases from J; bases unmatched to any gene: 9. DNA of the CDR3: TGTGCCAGCAGCGTCCCTCCAGCGGGGGGCGACTCCTACAATGAGCAGTTCTTC. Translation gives CASSVPPAGGDSYNEQFF.

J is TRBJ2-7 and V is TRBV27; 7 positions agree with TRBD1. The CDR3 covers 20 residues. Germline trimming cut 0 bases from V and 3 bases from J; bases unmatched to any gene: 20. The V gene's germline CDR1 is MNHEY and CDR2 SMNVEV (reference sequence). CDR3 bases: TGTGCCAGCAGTTTATCGGGACAGATGGCCCTTCATAGGAATTACTACGAGCAGTACTTC. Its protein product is CASSLSGQMALHRNYYEQYF.

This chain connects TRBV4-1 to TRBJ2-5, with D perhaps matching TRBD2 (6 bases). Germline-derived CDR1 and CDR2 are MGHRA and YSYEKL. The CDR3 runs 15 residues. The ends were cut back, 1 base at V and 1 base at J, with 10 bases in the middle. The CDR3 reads CASSQVGGVQETQYF. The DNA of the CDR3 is TGCGCCAGCAGCCAAGTGGGCGGGGTCCAAGAGACCCAGTACTTC.

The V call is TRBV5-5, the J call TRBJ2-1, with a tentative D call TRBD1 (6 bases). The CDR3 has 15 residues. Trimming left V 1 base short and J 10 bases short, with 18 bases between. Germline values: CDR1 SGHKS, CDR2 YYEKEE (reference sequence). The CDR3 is CASSLLGSTGWEQFF. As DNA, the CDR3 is TGTGCCAGCAGCTTGTTAGGGTCGACAGGATGGGAGCAGTTCTTC.

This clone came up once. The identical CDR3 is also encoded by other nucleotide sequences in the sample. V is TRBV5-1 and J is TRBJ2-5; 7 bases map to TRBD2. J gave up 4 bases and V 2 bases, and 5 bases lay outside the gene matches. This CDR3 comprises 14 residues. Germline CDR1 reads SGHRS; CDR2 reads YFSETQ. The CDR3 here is CASSLGTGGETQYF. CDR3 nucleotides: TGCGCCAGCAGCTTAGGTACGGGAGGAGAGACCCAGTACTTC.